The 30 T cell receptor beta chains listed next were all sequenced from one sample in a study of CD8 T cells in ankylosing spondylitis. Each CDR3 protein is one row after TCRdb ran MiXCR on the 5' RACE reads. This sample carries more than 150,000 distinct CDR3 sequences, 13% of them seen once, and the ten largest clones take 16%. Sequenced: blood, either unsorted or a sorted T cell fraction (not recorded which). These receptor sequences come from a male donor with ankylosing spondylitis or in good health (not recorded which).

The table lists this clonotype with many counts. The rearrangement links TRBV7-2 to TRBJ2-1; 13 bases line up with TRBD2. This CDR3 is built from 16 residues. Trimming took 0 bases from V and 12 from J; bases not matched to a gene: 8. Germline assignment: CDR1 SGHTA and CDR2 FQGNSA. The CDR3 coding sequence is TGTGCCAGCAGCTTAGCACTAGCGGGGGGGCTTTCCTGGCAGTTCTTC. It encodes CASSLALAGGLSWQFF.

The rearrangement joins TRBV6-5 to TRBJ2-1, with TRBD1 as a possible D gene (5 bases). This CDR3 region has 14 residues. The V gene's germline CDR1 is MNHEY and CDR2 SVGAGI. V was clipped by 0 bases and J by 7 bases, with 10 bases between them. The CDR3 DNA reads TGTGCCAGCAGTTACTCCAGGGCACGGAATGAGCAGTTCTTC. Translation: CASSYSRARNEQFF.

This clonotype has just a few counts. J is TRBJ2-6 and V is TRBV11-1; 12 bases map to TRBD2. The CDR3 extends over 19 amino acids. J was trimmed by 2 bases and V by 0 bases; bases with no gene match: 5. Germline CDR1 is SGHAT and CDR2 is FQDESV (reference sequence). The CDR3 region is CASSLALAGGQPGANVLTF. The CDR3 coding sequence is TGTGCCAGCAGCTTAGCCCTAGCGGGGGGGCAACCTGGGGCCAACGTCCTGACTTTC.

The V and J genes are TRBV12-3 or TRBV12-4 and TRBJ2-5; D may be TRBD1 (6 bases). The CDR3 totals 13 residues. Trimming removed 5 bases at V and 5 bases at J, with 12 bases between. The DNA for the CDR3 is TGTGCCAGCAGTCCAGGGGTAGGGGAGACCCAGTACTTC. Translated, it gives CASSPGVGETQYF.

The V gene is TRBV6-6, the J gene TRBJ1-1; no reliable D call. Germline V lookup: CDR1 MNHNY, CDR2 SVGAGI (reference sequence). The V end was cut by 6 bases, the J end by 1 base, with 9 bases between. CDR3 length: 13 residues. The CDR3: CASRAGRNTEAFF. In DNA, the CDR3 is TGTGCCAGCAGGGCGGGTAGGAACACTGAAGCTTTCTTT.

This clonotype showed up just a few times. The V call is TRBV20-1, the J call TRBJ1-1; 10 nucleotides align to TRBD1. The CDR3 contains 17 residues. From germline, CDR1 is DFQATT and CDR2 SNEGSKA (reference sequence). V shed 5 bases and J 6 bases; nucleotides not matched to a gene: 18. CDR3 in amino acids: CSAHRDRGKDGIPEAFF. The CDR3 coding sequence is TGCAGTGCTCACCGGGACAGGGGAAAAGATGGGATTCCTGAAGCTTTCTTT.

In this sample, this clonotype turned up a few times. This chain joins TRBV2 and TRBJ1-1; unclear D gene. Germline-derived CDR1 and CDR2 are SNHLY and FYNNEI. V was trimmed by 2 bases and J by 4 bases, leaving 11 bases between them. The CDR3 runs 14 residues. The CDR3 bases are TGTGCCAGCAGTGAAACGAACGGTCCCACTGAAGCTTTCTTT. It yields the protein CASSETNGPTEAFF.

This clonotype was counted between two and nine times. The chain uses TRBV7-9 and TRBJ1-4, with D perhaps matching TRBD1 (6 bases). Germline loops: CDR1 SEHNR, CDR2 FQNEAQ (reference sequence). The CDR3 loop spans 17 amino acids. The V end lost 4 bases, the J end lost 8 bases, and 23 bases lay between the germline ends. For the CDR3, the DNA is TGTGCCAGCAGCTCCGGGGTGTGGGGGCGCGAGGAAGAAAAACTGTTTTTT. It translates to CASSSGVWGREEEKLFF. Looking up the rest from reference TRBV7-9 and TRBJ1-4 gives the full variable domain: DTGVSQNPRHKITKRGQNVTFRCDPISEHNRLYWYRQTLGQGPEFLTYFQNEAQLEKSRLLSDRFSAERPKGSFSTLEIQRTEQGDSAMYLCASSSGVWGREEEKLFFGSGTQLSVL.

This clonotype was picked up many times. The gene calls are TRBV5-1 and TRBJ2-7, with TRBD2 matching over 7 bases. Looked up from germline, CDR1 is SGHRS and CDR2 is YFSETQ. This CDR3 region has 14 residues. After removal of 0 bases from V and 2 bases from J, the junction contained 2 bases not matched to a gene. CDR3 DNA sequence: TGCGCCAGCAGCTTGGGACTAGCTACCTACGAGCAGTACTTC. It specifies CASSLGLATYEQYF.

Worth noting for this clonotype: An end of the junction differs from the germline gene, which may be a read error. The chain is built from TRBV11-3 and TRBJ2-7; tentatively, D is TRBD2 (7 bases). The CDR3 runs to 13 residues. Germline lookup yields CDR1 SGHNT and CDR2 YENEEA. The chain's CDR3 is CASSFGGLNERYF. As DNA, the CDR3 is TGTGCCAGCAGCTTCGGGGGGCTCAACGAGCGGTACTTC.

The V call is TRBV27, the J call TRBJ1-1; D possibly corresponds to TRBD1 (5 bases). Trimming left V 3 bases short and J 3 bases short, with 14 bases between. Germline lookup yields CDR1 MNHEY and CDR2 SMNVEV (reference sequence). CDR3 length: 15 residues. Here the CDR3 DNA reads TGTGCCAGCAGTTTGGATAACAGGCATTACACTGAAGCTTTCTTT. It codes for CASSLDNRHYTEAFF.

The rearrangement joins TRBV3-1 to TRBJ2-1; 11 nucleotides match TRBD2. The trim removed 0 bases at V and 6 bases at J, leaving 10 bases unmatched. CDR1 is LGHDT, CDR2 YNNKEL, per germline (reference sequence). This CDR3 is built from 18 residues. The CDR3 sequence is CASSQDRWGTSGFNEQFF. CDR3 nucleotide sequence: TGTGCCAGCAGCCAAGACAGGTGGGGGACTAGCGGCTTCAATGAGCAGTTCTTC.

This clonotype was found a few times. The V call is TRBV29-1, the J call TRBJ1-2, with a possible D match to TRBD1 (5 bases). The CDR3 runs 14 residues. The germline V and J ends were trimmed by 1 base and 2 bases, with 11 bases remaining between them. Germline V gene lookup returns CDR1 SQVTM and CDR2 ANQGSEA. CDR3 loop: CSVEVPGGNYGYTF. Here the CDR3 DNA reads TGCAGCGTTGAAGTTCCCGGGGGAAACTATGGCTACACCTTC.

This clonotype turned up a few times. The chain combines TRBV4-1 with TRBJ1-1; no firm D call. V dropped 6 bases and J dropped 5 bases, with 19 bases sitting between them. This CDR3 has 15 residues. CDR1 and CDR2 from the germline V gene are MGHRA and YSYEKL. CDR3: CASSSARESGTEAFF. In DNA, the CDR3 is TGCGCCAGCAGTTCTGCCCGGGAGTCAGGTACTGAAGCTTTCTTT.

The rearrangement links TRBV4-1 to TRBJ2-7; TRBD2 agrees at 9 bases. Germline V gene sequence: CDR1 MGHRA, CDR2 YSYEKL. The CDR3 contains 17 residues. The J segment lost 3 bases and the V segment lost 1 base, leaving 10 bases of the junction unmatched. DNA for the CDR3: TGCGCCAGCAGCCAAGGGGGTAGCGGGAGCTCGAGCTACGAGCAGTACTTC. It translates to CASSQGGSGSSSYEQYF.

This clonotype was seen ten or more times. The V and J genes are TRBV6-5 and TRBJ2-1; TRBD2 might be the D (5 bases). CDR3 length equals 12 residues. Germline values: CDR1 MNHEY, CDR2 SVGAGI. The V end lost 8 bases, the J end lost 8 bases, and 13 bases lay between the germline ends. In nucleotides, the CDR3 is TGTGCCAGCGGGTTAGCGATCGATGAGCAGTTCTTC. Residues: CASGLAIDEQFF.

The gene calls are TRBV7-9 and TRBJ2-7; maybe TRBD2 (5 bases). The CDR3 is 14 residues long. V lost 5 bases to trimming and J lost 5 bases, with 16 bases between them. Per germline, CDR1 SEHNR and CDR2 FQNEAQ (reference sequence). CDR3 bases: TGTGCCAGCAGCCCCGGGCCCCTAGCCCACGAGCAGTACTTC. Protein: CASSPGPLAHEQYF.

This clonotype was detected ten times or more. The chain employs TRBV20-1 and TRBJ2-1, with D perhaps matching TRBD2 (6 bases). Trimming shortened V by 5 bases and J by 8 bases, and 16 bases separated the two germline ends. Germline assignment: CDR1 DFQATT and CDR2 SNEGSKA (reference sequence). The CDR3 is 13 amino acids. The CDR3 sequence: CSAQTSRFYEQFF. DNA of the CDR3: TGCAGTGCTCAGACTAGTAGATTCTATGAGCAGTTCTTC.

This clonotype turned up a few times. This rearrangement joins TRBV7-9 to TRBJ2-7; D is possibly TRBD1 (6 bases). This CDR3 has 15 amino acids. The germline V gene has CDR1 SEHNR and CDR2 FQNEAQ (reference sequence). V was shortened by 5 bases and J by 2 bases, with 16 bases between the two germline ends. In nucleotides, the CDR3 is TGTGCCAGCAGCACGACGGACAGAACCCCCTACGAGCAGTACTTC. Translation: CASSTTDRTPYEQYF.

The rearrangement links TRBV4-1 to TRBJ2-5; D gene unclear. This CDR3 spans 13 amino acids. Germline lookup yields CDR1 MGHRA and CDR2 YSYEKL. Deletions cut 1 base from V and 0 bases from J, with 3 bases between. The CDR3 nucleotides read TGCGCCAGCAGCCAAGGGTACCAAGAGACCCAGTACTTC. Translating gives CASSQGYQETQYF.

DNA of the CDR3: TGTGCCACCAGCGGACAGACTCAAGAGACCCAGTACTTC. Translated: CATSGQTQETQYF. J is TRBJ2-5 and V is TRBV15; possibly TRBD1 for D (6 bases). Germline-derived CDR1 and CDR2 are LNHNV and YYDKDF (reference sequence). The CDR3 is 13 amino acids. V was trimmed by 5 bases and J by 2 bases, leaving 9 bases between them.

This clonotype has ten or more counts. The rearrangement uses TRBV4-1 and TRBJ2-5; no reliable D call. Between the trimmed V and J ends, which lost 4 bases and 2 bases, there was a span of 14 bases. This CDR3 region has 15 residues. The germline V gene encodes CDR1 MGHRA and CDR2 YSYEKL. In DNA form, the CDR3 reads TGCGCCAGCAGCCCCCAGGAAGCACATCAAGAGACCCAGTACTTC. Residues: CASSPQEAHQETQYF.

The chain recombines TRBV4-1 with TRBJ2-2; a weak D match, TRBD2 (6 bases). V lost 7 bases and J 5 bases, leaving 11 bases between the germline ends. Per germline, CDR1 MGHRA and CDR2 YSYEKL. The CDR3 has 13 residues. This chain's CDR3 is CASIEAGTGELFF. CDR3 coding DNA: TGCGCCAGCATTGAGGCGGGAACCGGGGAGCTGTTTTTT.

This rearrangement joins TRBV19 to TRBJ2-5, with 8 positions matching TRBD1. Germline V gene data show CDR1 as LNHDA and CDR2 as SQIVND (reference sequence). This CDR3 is 15 amino acids long. Trimming removed 6 bases from V and 4 bases from J; junction bases left unmatched: 10. The CDR3: CASSYTGGSGETQYF. As DNA, the CDR3 is TGTGCCAGTAGCTATACAGGGGGATCAGGAGAGACCCAGTACTTC.

V usage is TRBV2 and J usage is TRBJ2-3; possibly TRBD2 for D (6 bases). Trimming cost V 11 bases and J 11 bases, with 11 bases left between them. CDR3 length equals 9 residues. Germline CDR1 and CDR2: SNHLY and FYNNEI. This CDR3 reads CAEEGGQYF. The CDR3 nucleotides read TGTGCCGAGGAGGGAGGGCAGTATTTT.

This clonotype was seen a few times. This chain connects TRBV29-1 to TRBJ2-7, with unresolved D. Trimming shortened V by 1 base and J by 2 bases, and 12 bases separated the two germline ends. CDR3 length: 14 residues. CDR1 SQVTM and CDR2 ANQGSEA come from the germline V gene. The CDR3 loop reads CSVEGKGLTYEQYF. The CDR3 bases are TGCAGCGTTGAAGGGAAGGGCCTGACCTACGAGCAGTACTTC.

This rearrangement joins TRBV4-1 to TRBJ2-7; D may be TRBD1 (8 bases). The CDR3 is 16 residues long. Germline V gives CDR1 MGHRA, CDR2 YSYEKL. V gave up 0 bases and J gave up 0 bases, with 12 bases separating them. CDR3: CASSQEAGQVSYEQYF. Written as DNA, the CDR3 is TGCGCCAGCAGCCAAGAAGCGGGACAGGTCTCCTACGAGCAGTACTTC.

This clonotype was found a few times. This rearrangement joins TRBV20-1 to TRBJ2-3; D is possibly TRBD2 (5 bases). Trimming cost V 1 base and J 0 bases, with 11 bases left between them. The CDR3 has 15 residues. Looked up from germline, CDR1 is DFQATT and CDR2 is SNEGSKA (reference sequence). The CDR3 here is CSARAEGGSTDTQYF. The CDR3 nucleotides read TGCAGTGCTAGAGCCGAAGGCGGGAGCACAGATACGCAGTATTTT.

The sample holds a few counts of this clonotype. The rearrangement uses TRBV30 and TRBJ2-1; maybe TRBD2 (7 bases). The CDR3 totals 17 residues. The V and J ends lost 2 bases and 1 base respectively, with 18 bases between them. Germline values: CDR1 GTSNPN, CDR2 SVGIG (reference sequence). Written as DNA, the CDR3 is TGTGCCTGGAGTATCGGGGGGCCTAGTCAGTCCTACAATGAGCAGTTCTTC. It translates to CAWSIGGPSQSYNEQFF.

In this sample, this clonotype turned up a few times. The chain has TRBV9 and TRBJ2-1, with D uncertain. Trimming shortened V by 0 bases and J by 2 bases, and 12 bases separated the two germline ends. The germline V gene encodes CDR1 SGDLS and CDR2 YYNGEE. The CDR3 has 16 amino acids. In nucleotides, the CDR3 is TGTGCCAGCAGCGTAGAGGCGGTACCCGCCTACAATGAGCAGTTCTTC. This gives the protein CASSVEAVPAYNEQFF.